The present entry profiles one T cell receptor beta chain with its context. These data come from a study of blood T cell repertoires in COVID-19. Study summary: Samples representing acute and convalescent COVID-19 were sourced from the United States, Italy and Spain. The cDNA or gDNA used as material had been derived from T cells, B-cell-depleted T cells, or PBMCs.

Original handling: Estimated nucleated cell counts came from reference gene primer amplification. The assay was immunoSEQ multiplex PCR, and TCRdb's table has in-frame clones only and misses some. V, J and clone size reflect that table, while D and trimming were determined from the DNA. The data hold fewer than 250,000 clones, with approximately 79% observed a single time. Germline V gene data show CDR1 as SQVTM and CDR2 as ANQGSEA. The V end was cut by 3 bases, the J end by 0 bases, with 6 bases between. The CDR3 has 14 amino acids. This rearrangement joins TRBV29-1 to TRBJ2-6; D remains ambiguous. Material for sequencing was peripheral blood. This TCR was recovered from a woman in her 50s with acute or convalescent COVID-19. CDR3 nucleotides: TGCAGCGTTGAGCCACACTCTGGGGCCAACGTCCTGACTTTC. Protein product: CSVEPHSGANVLTF. Combining the CDR3 with reference TRBV29-1 and TRBJ2-6 gives the whole variable domain SAVISQKPSRDICQRGTSLTIQCQVDSQVTMMFWYRQQPGQSLTLIATANQGSEATYESGFVIDKFPISRPNLTFSTLTVSNMSPEDSSIYLCSVEPHSGANVLTFGAGSRLTVL.